The 18 T cell receptor beta chains given below trace back to one sample, sequenced in a study of cytomegalovirus exposure and HLA in healthy donors. Primers: 60 Vbeta forward and 13 Jbeta reverse. Sequencing used immunoSEQ multiplex PCR; TCRdb keeps in-frame clones, though not all of them. Of roughly 200,000 clones listed, roughly 80% were seen once; the top ten hold 2.5% to 3.5%. The sequencing input was PBMCs. These receptors were obtained from a man aged 25-45 years in good health and CMV-seronegative.

The V call is TRBV28, the J call TRBJ1-5, with D uncertain. The germline CDR1 and CDR2 sequences are MDHEN and SYDVKM. V was shortened by 7 bases and J by 7 bases, with 17 bases between the two germline ends. This CDR3 spans 14 amino acids. CDR3 loop: CASIRSIVGQPQHF. For the CDR3, the DNA is TGTGCCAGCATTCGATCTATAGTCGGGCAGCCCCAGCATTTT.

The chain links TRBV28 to TRBJ1-6, with 10 bases aligning to TRBD1. The CDR3 length is 17 residues. CDR1 is MDHEN, CDR2 SYDVKM, per germline. The V segment lost 3 bases and the J segment 6 bases; nucleotides outside the gene matches: 8. The CDR3 coding sequence is TGTGCCAGCAGTTTCGACAGGGGGCTTGGTGGTAATTCACCCCTCCACTTT. Translation gives CASSFDRGLGGNSPLHF.

The CDR3 reads CASSLGDSSYEQYF. CDR3 nucleotide sequence: TGCGCCAGCAGCTTGGGGGACAGCTCCTACGAGCAGTACTTC. The chain employs TRBV5-1 and TRBJ2-7, with 7 nucleotides matching TRBD1. The V segment lost 0 bases and the J segment 0 bases; nucleotides outside the gene matches: 0. Germline assignment: CDR1 SGHRS and CDR2 YFSETQ. CDR3 length: 14 amino acids.

The rearrangement joins TRBV29-1 to TRBJ2-7, with TRBD2 as a possible D gene (6 bases). V lost 4 bases to trimming and J lost 6 bases, with 16 bases between them. The CDR3 is 13 amino acids. CDR1 is SQVTM, CDR2 ANQGSEA, per germline. CDR3 sequence: CSVVVGGRSEQYF. CDR3 nucleotides: TGCAGCGTTGTCGTCGGGGGTCGCTCCGAGCAGTACTTC.

This sequence joins TRBV19 and TRBJ1-1, with D maybe TRBD1 (5 bases). The germline V gene has CDR1 LNHDA and CDR2 SQIVND (reference sequence). The CDR3 totals 14 residues. Between the trimmed V and J ends, which lost 0 bases and 8 bases, there was a span of 13 bases. CDR3 DNA sequence: TGTGCCAGTAGTATAGATGCTGGGAACAGGGAAGCTTTCTTT. Translated: CASSIDAGNREAFF. Variable domain in full (rest from reference TRBV19 and TRBJ1-1): DGGITQSPKYLFRKEGQNVTLSCEQNLNHDAMYWYRQDPGQGLRLIYYSQIVNDFQKGDIAEGYSVSREKKESFPLTVTSAQKNPTAFYLCASSIDAGNREAFFGQGTRLTVV.

Here the CDR3 DNA reads TGTGCCAGCAGCCTGGCCGCAGGGGGTACCTACGAGCAGTACTTC. The encoded protein is CASSLAAGGTYEQYF. This chain joins TRBV11-3 and TRBJ2-7; 7 nucleotides agree with TRBD1. J was trimmed by 2 bases and V by 5 bases; bases with no gene match: 9. The CDR3 covers 15 residues. Germline V gene data show CDR1 as SGHNT and CDR2 as YENEEA. Looking up the rest from reference TRBV11-3 and TRBJ2-7 gives the full variable domain: EAGVVQSPRYKIIEKKQPVAFWCNPISGHNTLYWYLQNLGQGPELLIRYENEEAVDDSQLPKDRFSAERLKGVDSTLKIQPAELGDSAVYLCASSLAAGGTYEQYFGPGTRLTVT.

The V gene is TRBV6-5, the J gene TRBJ1-5; 9 bases line up with TRBD1. The CDR3 runs to 13 residues. Germline-derived CDR1 and CDR2 are MNHEY and SVGAGI. V lost 2 bases to trimming and J lost 7 bases; unmatched junction nucleotides: 0. Written as DNA, the CDR3 is TGTGCCAGCAGTTACGACAGGGGGCAGCCCCAGCATTTT. Translating gives CASSYDRGQPQHF.

This clone has just a few counts. The chain has TRBV7-6 and TRBJ2-7, with 9 bases that match TRBD1. Per the germline V gene, CDR1 is SGHVS and CDR2 is FNYEAQ. The CDR3 covers 20 residues. With 5 bases clipped from V and 1 base from J, the junction kept 21 bases outside the gene matches. The chain's CDR3 is CASSPSWTGVPGALSYEQYF. For the CDR3, the DNA is TGTGCCAGCAGCCCCAGCTGGACAGGGGTTCCCGGCGCCCTATCCTACGAGCAGTACTTC.

The chain employs TRBV7-6 and TRBJ2-3; TRBD2 aligns across 8 bases. CDR1 is SGHVS, CDR2 FNYEAQ, per germline. J was trimmed by 6 bases and V by 7 bases; bases with no gene match: 9. This CDR3 has 14 amino acids. The CDR3 loop is CASTRAGARDTQYF. CDR3 bases: TGTGCCAGCACCCGAGCGGGGGCTAGGGATACGCAGTATTTT.

The rearrangement joins TRBV7-3 to TRBJ2-1; D is perhaps TRBD2 (5 bases). V was pared by 6 bases and J by 4 bases, with 13 bases between. Germline CDR1 is SGHTA and CDR2 is FQGTGA. This CDR3 contains 14 residues. DNA of the CDR3: TGTGCCAGCAGAGCGGAGCCTGGGTACAATGAGCAGTTCTTC. Translating it yields CASRAEPGYNEQFF.

V and J are TRBV28 and TRBJ2-3; the D is unclear. Germline V lookup: CDR1 MDHEN, CDR2 SYDVKM. The CDR3 spans 12 residues. Trimming stripped 2 bases from V and 8 bases from J, with 8 bases between. CDR3 residues: CASSLGAGTQYF. CDR3 bases: TGTGCCAGCAGTTTAGGCGCAGGTACGCAGTATTTT.

V and J are TRBV18 and TRBJ1-2; a possible D gene is TRBD1 (5 bases). The ends were cut back, 5 bases at V and 7 bases at J, with 11 bases in the middle. Germline CDR1 is KGHSH and CDR2 is LQKENI. The CDR3 sequence is 12 residues long. The CDR3 loop is CASSKGELGYTF. CDR3 DNA: TGTGCCAGCTCAAAAGGGGAACTTGGCTACACCTTC.

This chain links TRBV6-1 with TRBJ1-3, with D possibly being TRBD1 (5 bases). From germline, CDR1 is MNHNS and CDR2 SASEGT. The CDR3 covers 15 residues. The germline V and J ends were trimmed by 6 bases and 0 bases, with 12 bases remaining between them. The CDR3 sequence is CASRIQASSGNTIYF. CDR3 coding DNA: TGTGCCAGCAGGATACAGGCCAGCTCTGGAAACACCATATATTTT.

This chain joins TRBV4-2 and TRBJ2-7, with a weak D call TRBD2 (5 bases). Trimming left V 0 bases short and J 4 bases short, with 13 bases between. Germline V gives CDR1 LGHNA, CDR2 YNFKEQ. CDR3 length: 15 residues. The CDR3: CASSQELEAPYEQYF. The CDR3, as DNA: TGTGCCAGCAGCCAAGAACTGGAGGCCCCTTACGAGCAGTACTTC.

In its sample, this clone was seen a few times. The V gene is TRBV11-3, the J gene TRBJ2-1; D uncertain. V was cut by 1 base and J by 8 bases, with 6 bases left in between. The V gene's germline CDR1 is SGHNT and CDR2 YENEEA. CDR3 length: 12 amino acids. CDR3 DNA sequence: TGTGCCAGCAGCTTAGTCTCGGATGAGCAGTTCTTC. Its protein product is CASSLVSDEQFF.

This chain links TRBV6-5 with TRBJ1-5; D is perhaps TRBD1 (5 bases). Germline loops: CDR1 MNHEY, CDR2 SVGAGI. This CDR3 has 10 amino acids. V lost 11 bases and J 8 bases, leaving 10 bases between the germline ends. CDR3 amino acids: CAASREPQHF. DNA of the CDR3: TGTGCCGCCTCCAGGGAGCCCCAGCATTTT.

V and J are TRBV19 and TRBJ1-1, with TRBD1 matching over 8 bases. This CDR3 has 16 amino acids. Trimming cost V 3 bases and J 3 bases; bases outside gene matches: 9. The V gene's germline CDR1 is LNHDA and CDR2 SQIVND (reference sequence). CDR3 bases: TGTGCCAGTAGTATTACCGGACAGGGACGGGACACTGAAGCTTTCTTT. It yields the protein CASSITGQGRDTEAFF.

The J gene is TRBJ2-3, the V gene TRBV6-5, with a possible D match to TRBD2 (6 bases). The V and J ends lost 2 bases and 2 bases respectively, with 11 bases between them. This CDR3 is built from 15 residues. CDR1 is MNHEY, CDR2 SVGAGI, per germline. DNA of the CDR3: TGTGCCAGCAGTTACGGGGACTCCCCCACAGATACGCAGTATTTT. As protein: CASSYGDSPTDTQYF.